The T cell receptor (beta chain) described here comes from a study of T cell repertoires in cytomegalovirus infection. There are 14 residues in the CDR3. In germline, CDR1 is MDHEN, CDR2 SYDVKM. With V trimmed by 6 bases and J by 7 bases, 9 bases remained unmatched. This clonotype was detected many times. Using its own MiXCR run on the reads, TCRdb lists one record per CDR3 protein. This sample has 310,000 or so distinct CDR3 sequences, with 8% to 10% found just once. The chain employs TRBV28 and TRBJ2-1; TRBD1 matches 7 bases. The sequenced sample was PBMCs. This receptor was identified in a human donor in good health (CMV status not recorded). Some clones in this sample may be carry-over from other donors' samples. CDR3 nucleotides: TGTGCCAGCAGGCGGACAGGACCAAGGAATGAGCAGTTCTTC. The encoded protein is CASRRTGPRNEQFF.